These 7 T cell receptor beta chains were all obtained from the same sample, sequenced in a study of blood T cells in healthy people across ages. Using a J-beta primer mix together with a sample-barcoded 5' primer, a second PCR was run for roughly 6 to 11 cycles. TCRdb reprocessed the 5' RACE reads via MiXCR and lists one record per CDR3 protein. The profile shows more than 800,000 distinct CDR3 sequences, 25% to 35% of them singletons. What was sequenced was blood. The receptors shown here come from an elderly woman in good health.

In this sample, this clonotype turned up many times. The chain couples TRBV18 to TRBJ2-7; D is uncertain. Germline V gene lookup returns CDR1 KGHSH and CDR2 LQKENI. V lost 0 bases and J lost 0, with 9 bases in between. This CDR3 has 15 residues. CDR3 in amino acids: CASSPPSQSSYEQYF. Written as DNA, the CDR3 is TGTGCCAGCTCACCACCATCTCAGTCCTCCTACGAGCAGTACTTC.

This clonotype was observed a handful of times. CDR3 nucleotide sequence: TGTGCCAGCAGCCAAGATTTGGGGGATGAGCAGTTCTTC. It is translated as CASSQDLGDEQFF. This chain joins TRBV3-1 and TRBJ2-1, with D possibly called TRBD1 or TRBD2 (5 bases each). Germline CDR1 is LGHDT and CDR2 is YNNKEL (reference sequence). Trimming cost V 0 bases and J 8 bases, with 8 bases left between them. This CDR3 region has 13 residues.

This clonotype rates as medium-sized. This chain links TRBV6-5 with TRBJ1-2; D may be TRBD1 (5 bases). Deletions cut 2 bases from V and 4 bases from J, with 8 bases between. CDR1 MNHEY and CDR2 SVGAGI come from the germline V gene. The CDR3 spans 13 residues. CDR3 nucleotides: TGTGCCAGCAGTTACGGGGGGGGCTATGGCTACACCTTC. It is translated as CASSYGGGYGYTF.

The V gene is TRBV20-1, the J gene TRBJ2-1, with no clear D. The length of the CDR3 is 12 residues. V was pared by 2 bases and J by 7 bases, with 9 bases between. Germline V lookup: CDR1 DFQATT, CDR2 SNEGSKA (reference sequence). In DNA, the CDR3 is TGCAGTGCTAGATGGCAGACTAATGAGCAGTTCTTC. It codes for CSARWQTNEQFF.

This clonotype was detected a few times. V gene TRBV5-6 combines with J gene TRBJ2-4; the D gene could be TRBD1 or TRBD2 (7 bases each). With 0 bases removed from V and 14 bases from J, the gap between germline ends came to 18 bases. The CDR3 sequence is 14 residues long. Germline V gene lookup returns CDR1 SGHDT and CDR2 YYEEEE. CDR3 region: CASSLAGGDTREYF. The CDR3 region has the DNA TGTGCCAGCAGCTTGGCAGGGGGGGATACGAGGGAGTACTTC.

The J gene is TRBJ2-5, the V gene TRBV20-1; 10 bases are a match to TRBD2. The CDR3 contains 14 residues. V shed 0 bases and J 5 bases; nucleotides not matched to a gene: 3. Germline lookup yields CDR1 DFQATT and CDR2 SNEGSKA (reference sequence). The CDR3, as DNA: TGCAGTGCTAGAGATGGGACTAGCGTGGAGACCCAGTACTTC. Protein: CSARDGTSVETQYF.

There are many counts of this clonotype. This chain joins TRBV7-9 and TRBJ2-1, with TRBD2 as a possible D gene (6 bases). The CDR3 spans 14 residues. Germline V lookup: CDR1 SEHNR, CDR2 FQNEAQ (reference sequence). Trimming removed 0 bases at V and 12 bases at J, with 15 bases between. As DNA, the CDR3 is TGTGCCAGCAGCTTAGCGGGAGTGGGGGGTTTGCAGTTCTTC. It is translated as CASSLAGVGGLQFF.